A selection of T cell receptor beta chains follows, all from one sample in a study of T-cell memory formation after mild COVID-19. TCRdb analysed the 5' RACE reads with MiXCR anew, one entry per CDR3 protein. This table has about 90,000 distinct CDR3 sequences, approximately 13% appearing once. The specimen was PBMCs or a T cell subset sorted from them (not recorded which). These receptor sequences come from an adult woman who had mild COVID-19 (a few samples of this study predate the infection). Cell type and time point are not known. Both conserved end residues are part of each CDR3. The order of the fields is clone size, V gene, D gene, J gene, CDR3 length, CDR3 protein, CDR3 DNA. D genes are given only for firm matches. Clone size is not always given. Where it is, it says once, few, many or a class for expanded clones.

once,TRBV9,.,TRBJ2-7,13,CASSVGSSYEQYF,TGTGCCAGCAGCGTAGGTAGCTCCTACGAGCAGTACTTC
few,TRBV5-1,TRBD1,TRBJ2-3,14,CASSLGQGEDTQYF,TGCGCCAGCAGCTTGGGACAGGGAGAAGATACGCAGTATTTT
few,TRBV25-1,.,TRBJ2-5,12,CASSNRGETQYF,TGTGCCAGCTCCAATAGGGGGGAGACCCAGTACTTC
.,TRBV9,TRBD1,TRBJ2-7,14,CASSVGDSLLEQYF,TGTGCCAGCAGCGTAGGGGACAGCCTTTTAGAGCAGTACTTC
few,TRBV7-6,.,TRBJ1-5,17,CASSLGVTGYGNQPQHF,TGTGCCAGCAGCTTAGGTGTGACAGGCTATGGCAATCAGCCCCAGCATTTT
.,TRBV6-2/TRBV6-3,.,TRBJ2-7,14,CAISSGQGPYEQYF,TGTGCCATCTCATCCGGGCAGGGGCCCTACGAGCAGTACTTC
few,TRBV9,.,TRBJ1-4,15,CASSAYSGAAEKLFF,TGTGCCAGCAGCGCTTATAGTGGGGCGGCTGAAAAACTGTTTTTT
.,TRBV4-2,TRBD1,TRBJ1-2,15,CASTIWTGLNYGYTF,TGTGCCAGCACTATCTGGACAGGGCTTAACTATGGCTACACCTTC
few,TRBV12-3/TRBV12-4,.,TRBJ2-5,13,CASSLGGWETQYF,TGTGCCAGCAGTCTCGGAGGGTGGGAGACCCAGTACTTC
few,TRBV24-1,.,TRBJ2-3,15,CATSDLTESPDTQYF,TGTGCCACCAGTGATTTAACAGAATCCCCAGATACGCAGTATTTT
few,TRBV12-3/TRBV12-4,TRBD2,TRBJ2-2,17,CASSLVRLAGNTGELFF,TGTGCCAGCAGTTTAGTTCGACTAGCGGGAAACACCGGGGAGCTGTTTTTT
.,TRBV7-9,TRBD1,TRBJ2-1,18,CASSNPQGGGQGICEQFF,TGTGCCAGCAGCAACCCGCAGGGTGGAGGACAGGGAATCTGTGAGCAGTTCTTC
few,TRBV30,.,TRBJ1-1,12,CAWSVLGGGAFF,TGTGCCTGGAGTGTATTGGGAGGGGGAGCTTTCTTT
few,TRBV7-9,TRBD2,TRBJ2-7,16,CASSHLLGTSPYEQYF,TGTGCCAGCAGCCACCTCTTGGGGACTAGTCCTTACGAGCAGTACTTC
once,TRBV21-1,.,TRBJ1-5,13,CASSKDSNQPQHF,TGTGCCAGCAGCAAGGATAGCAATCAGCCCCAGCATTTT
many,TRBV15,TRBD2,TRBJ2-1,18,CATSRDRVREGRNNEQFF,TGTGCCACCAGCAGAGATCGGGTTCGGGAGGGCCGAAACAATGAGCAGTTCTTC
few,TRBV7-2,.,TRBJ2-1,10,CASSLDEQFF,TGTGCCAGCAGCTTAGATGAGCAGTTCTTC
.,TRBV7-8,TRBD2,TRBJ2-3,14,CASTLAGSGDTQYF,TGTGCCAGCACACTAGCGGGGTCCGGAGATACGCAGTATTTT